One sample yielded the 21 T cell receptor beta chains listed below, sequenced in a study of T cell responses to AZD1222 COVID-19 vaccine. Repertoires were generated with immunoSEQ multiplex PCR, while TCRdb's copy carries only in-frame clones and drops some. The table includes around 120,000 clones, 90% to 95% detected once. Specimen: peripheral blood, collected 28 days after the second AZD1222 dose. These receptors were taken from an adult who received the AZD1222 COVID-19 vaccine.

The count of this clone is one. The chain has TRBV9 and TRBJ2-2, with 7 bases lining up with TRBD2. Per germline, CDR1 SGDLS and CDR2 YYNGEE. The CDR3 consists of 15 residues. V lost 0 bases, J lost 4 bases, and 3 bases stayed unmatched. The CDR3 DNA is TGTGCCAGCAGCGTAGGGGAGGGAGGCACCGGGGAGCTGTTTTTT. Its translation: CASSVGEGGTGELFF. The whole variable domain, filled in from reference TRBV9 and TRBJ2-2, reads DSGVTQTPKHLITATGQRVTLRCSPRSGDLSVYWYQQSLDQGLQFLIQYYNGEERAKGNILERFSAQQFPDLHSELNLSSLELGDSALYFCASSVGEGGTGELFFGEGSRLTVL.

The chain links TRBV2 to TRBJ2-7, with 11 nucleotides matching TRBD2. This CDR3 is 15 amino acids long. Germline CDR1 and CDR2: SNHLY and FYNNEI. Germline trimming cut 6 bases from V and 4 bases from J; bases unmatched to any gene: 8. The CDR3, as DNA: TGTGCCAGCAGACCCCTAGCGGGGGGTTGGTACGAGCAGTACTTC. This gives the protein CASRPLAGGWYEQYF.

The J gene is TRBJ1-2, the V gene TRBV7-8; TRBD1 matches 7 bases. Looked up from germline, CDR1 is SGHVS and CDR2 is FQNEAQ. CDR3 length equals 14 residues. V gave up 6 bases and J gave up 4 bases; unmatched junction bases: 8. The CDR3 bases are TGTGCCAGCAGTTTCGCGGGACAGATCTATGGCTACACCTTC. Amino acids: CASSFAGQIYGYTF.

This clone appeared once. The chain couples TRBV5-1 to TRBJ2-3, with 12 bases fitting TRBD2. The CDR3 totals 14 residues. Germline V lookup: CDR1 SGHRS, CDR2 YFSETQ. V lost 2 bases, J lost 7 bases, and 2 bases stayed unmatched. CDR3 amino acids: CASSFGLAGNTQYF. The CDR3 DNA follows: TGCGCCAGCAGCTTCGGACTAGCGGGGAATACGCAGTATTTT.

V and J are TRBV27 and TRBJ1-3; 9 bases are shared with TRBD1. Germline V gene data show CDR1 as MNHEY and CDR2 as SMNVEV (reference sequence). V lost 6 bases and J lost 5; bases outside the gene matches: 8. The CDR3 contains 15 residues. CDR3 coding DNA: TGTGCCAGCAGCCGGGCCGGGACAGGGAGAAACACCATATATTTT. It is translated as CASSRAGTGRNTIYF.

This clone was seen a single time. The chain has TRBV5-5 and TRBJ1-2; weak D call: TRBD1 (5 bases). The CDR3 contains 14 residues. Deletions cut 5 bases from V and 3 bases from J, with 14 bases between. Per the germline V gene, CDR1 is SGHKS and CDR2 is YYEKEE (reference sequence). In DNA, the CDR3 is TGTGCCAGCAGGCGGGGAGGGGACTACTATGGCTACACCTTC. It encodes CASRRGGDYYGYTF.

The chain combines TRBV19 with TRBJ2-1; D not resolved. V was trimmed by 6 bases and J by 9 bases, leaving 12 bases between them. The CDR3 has 12 residues. CDR1 and CDR2 (germline): LNHDA, SQIVND (reference sequence). CDR3: CASSNDDVEQFF. As DNA, the CDR3 is TGTGCCAGTAGCAATGATGATGTTGAGCAGTTCTTC. The full variable domain, its missing parts supplied by reference TRBV19 and TRBJ2-1, is DGGITQSPKYLFRKEGQNVTLSCEQNLNHDAMYWYRQDPGQGLRLIYYSQIVNDFQKGDIAEGYSVSREKKESFPLTVTSAQKNPTAFYLCASSNDDVEQFFGPGTRLTVL.

This rearrangement joins TRBV4-1 to TRBJ2-3; no clear D gene. This CDR3 has 13 residues. The V gene lost 1 base and the J gene lost 8 bases, with 10 bases spanning the gap. Looked up from germline, CDR1 is MGHRA and CDR2 is YSYEKL. The CDR3 sequence is CASSQAPNPTQYF. Written as DNA, the CDR3 is TGCGCCAGCAGCCAAGCCCCAAACCCTACGCAGTATTTT.

The chain employs TRBV9 and TRBJ1-2, with 9 bases lining up with TRBD1. The length of the CDR3 is 16 residues. Trimming removed 0 bases from V and 3 bases from J; junction bases left unmatched: 6. Germline-derived CDR1 and CDR2 are SGDLS and YYNGEE. CDR3 DNA: TGTGCCAGCAGCGTAGAAGTAACAGGGGGCGACTATGGCTACACCTTC. It yields the protein CASSVEVTGGDYGYTF.

The chain couples TRBV18 to TRBJ1-1, with D unresolved. Germline V lookup: CDR1 KGHSH, CDR2 LQKENI. V lost 6 bases and J 0 bases, leaving 11 bases between the germline ends. This CDR3 is built from 14 residues. The CDR3 is CASSPRLMNTEAFF. The CDR3 DNA sequence: TGTGCCAGCTCGCCCCGACTGATGAACACTGAAGCTTTCTTT.

As for this clone: At one end, the junction sequence differs from germline, possibly due to a read error. The J gene is TRBJ2-5, the V gene TRBV5-1; 13 nucleotides align to TRBD2. CDR1 and CDR2 (germline): SGHRS, YFSETQ. This CDR3 is 16 amino acids long. The CDR3 here is CASSLGLAGGIEIQYF. The CDR3 nucleotides read TGCGCCAGCAGCTTGGGACTAGCGGGAGGCATAGAGATCCAGTACTTC.

This chain joins TRBV5-4 and TRBJ1-2; D not resolved. There are 13 residues in the CDR3. The germline V and J ends were trimmed by 5 bases and 7 bases, with 15 bases remaining between them. CDR1 is SGHNT, CDR2 YYREEE, per germline (reference sequence). The CDR3 sequence is CASSMGGATGYTF. CDR3 DNA: TGTGCCAGCAGTATGGGCGGAGCGACTGGCTACACCTTC. Drawing the rest from reference TRBV5-4 and TRBJ1-2, the complete variable domain is ETGVTQSPTHLIKTRGQQVTLRCSSQSGHNTVSWYQQALGQGPQFIFQYYREEENGRGNFPPRFSGLQFPNYSSELNVNALELDDSALYLCASSMGGATGYTFGSGTRLTVV.

This sequence joins TRBV6-1 and TRBJ2-3; D is possibly TRBD1 (6 bases). The CDR3 has 14 amino acids. The germline V and J ends were trimmed by 1 base and 4 bases, with 9 bases remaining between them. Germline CDR1 MNHNS, CDR2 SASEGT. The DNA for the CDR3 is TGTGCCAGCAGTGAAGGGGGGCCGGCAGATACGCAGTATTTT. Its translation: CASSEGGPADTQYF.

J is TRBJ2-5 and V is TRBV9; D gene unclear. Trimming shortened V by 6 bases and J by 2 bases, and 11 bases separated the two germline ends. The germline V gene has CDR1 SGDLS and CDR2 YYNGEE. This CDR3 region has 13 residues. DNA for the CDR3: TGTGCCAGCAACGCTAACATTCAAGAGACCCAGTACTTC. Amino acids: CASNANIQETQYF.

The chain carries TRBV7-2 and TRBJ2-3; D not certain. V was clipped by 6 bases and J by 0 bases, with 13 bases between them. The germline CDR1 and CDR2 sequences are SGHTA and FQGNSA. The CDR3 has 15 amino acids. CDR3 protein: CASSLIIPSTDTQYF. The CDR3 DNA reads TGTGCCAGCAGTTTAATCATCCCTAGCACAGATACGCAGTATTTT.

The genes are TRBV5-1 and TRBJ2-3; 7 nucleotides line up with TRBD2. Germline lookup yields CDR1 SGHRS and CDR2 YFSETQ. The CDR3 loop spans 17 amino acids. The trim removed 4 bases at V and 2 bases at J, leaving 13 bases unmatched. The DNA for the CDR3 is TGCGCCAGCAGCACAACCCTAAGAGCGGGGAACACAGATACGCAGTATTTT. It translates to CASSTTLRAGNTDTQYF.

The chain links TRBV11-2 to TRBJ2-7; tentatively, D is TRBD1 (5 bases). The CDR3 loop spans 14 amino acids. Trimming removed 5 bases from V and 1 base from J, with 12 bases in between. Germline CDR1 and CDR2: SGHAT and FQNNGV. CDR3 bases: TGTGCCAGCAGCCCGGACCCAGGGTCCTACGAGCAGTACTTC. Protein product: CASSPDPGSYEQYF. The full variable domain, with the rest looked up from reference TRBV11-2 and TRBJ2-7, is EAGVAQSPRYKIIEKRQSVAFWCNPISGHATLYWYQQILGQGPKLLIQFQNNGVVDDSQLPKDRFSAERLKGVDSTLKIQPAKLEDSAVYLCASSPDPGSYEQYFGPGTRLTVT.

The rearrangement joins TRBV19 to TRBJ2-7; D is unresolved. This CDR3 spans 12 amino acids. V lost 7 bases and J lost 5, with 12 bases in between. Germline assignment: CDR1 LNHDA and CDR2 SQIVND (reference sequence). CDR3 region: CASNRPGNEQYF. Here the CDR3 DNA reads TGTGCCAGTAATCGCCCCGGAAACGAGCAGTACTTC.

This clone was detected only once. The chain couples TRBV18 to TRBJ2-7, with D unresolved. CDR1 and CDR2 from the germline V gene are KGHSH and LQKENI. V lost 5 bases and J lost 5, with 10 bases in between. The CDR3 extends over 12 amino acids. CDR3 region: CASSSSSDEQYF. CDR3 nucleotides: TGTGCCAGCTCATCATCCTCGGACGAGCAGTACTTC.

The chain recombines TRBV7-2 with TRBJ1-2; D is possibly TRBD1 (6 bases). The V end lost 1 base, the J end lost 8 bases, and 14 bases lay between the germline ends. The CDR3 has 14 residues. Germline CDR1 is SGHTA and CDR2 is FQGNSA. DNA of the CDR3: TGTGCCAGCAGCTTAGGAGGGTGGGGGCGCGGCTACACCTTC. It specifies CASSLGGWGRGYTF.

J is TRBJ2-1 and V is TRBV4-1; 10 bases align to TRBD2. From germline, CDR1 is MGHRA and CDR2 YSYEKL. CDR3 length equals 17 residues. V gave up 0 bases and J gave up 9 bases; unmatched junction bases: 11. CDR3 sequence (DNA): TGCGCCAGCAGCCAAGAACCCCAGCGGGAGGGCCAGATTGAGCAGTTCTTC. This gives the protein CASSQEPQREGQIEQFF.